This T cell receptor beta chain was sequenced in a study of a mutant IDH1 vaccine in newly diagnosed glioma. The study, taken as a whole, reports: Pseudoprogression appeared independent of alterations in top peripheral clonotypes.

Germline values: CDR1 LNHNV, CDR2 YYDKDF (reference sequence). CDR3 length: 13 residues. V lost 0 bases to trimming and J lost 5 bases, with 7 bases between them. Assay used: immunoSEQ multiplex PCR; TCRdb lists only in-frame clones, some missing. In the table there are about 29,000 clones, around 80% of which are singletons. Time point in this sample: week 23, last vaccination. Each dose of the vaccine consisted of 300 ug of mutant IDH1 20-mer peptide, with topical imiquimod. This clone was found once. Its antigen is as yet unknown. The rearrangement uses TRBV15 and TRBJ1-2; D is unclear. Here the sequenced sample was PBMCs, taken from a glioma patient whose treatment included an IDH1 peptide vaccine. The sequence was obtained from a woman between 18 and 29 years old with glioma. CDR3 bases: TGTGCCACCAGCAGAGATGTGGAGTATGGCTACACCTTC. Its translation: CATSRDVEYGYTF. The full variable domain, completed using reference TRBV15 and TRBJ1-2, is DAMVIQNPRYQVTQFGKPVTLSCSQTLNHNVMYWYQQKSSQAPKLLFHYYDKDFNNEADTPDNFQSRRPNTSFCFLDIRSPGLGDTAMYLCATSRDVEYGYTFGSGTRLTVV.